These 6 T cell receptor beta chains share one sample of origin, sequenced in a study of beta chain features in type 1 diabetes. Expressed TCRB transcripts were sequenced, since all the RNA that had been isolated was reverse transcribed. Sequencing was performed with immunoSEQ multiplex PCR; in TCRdb, only in-frame clones are kept and a portion is missing. The repertoire holds 450,000 to 550,000 clones, with 30% as singletons. Sequencing input: naive CD4+ T cells from blood. Receptors were obtained from a young man in good health.

This clone showed up just a few times. The V call is TRBV9, the J call TRBJ2-3; no clear D gene. Looked up from germline, CDR1 is SGDLS and CDR2 is YYNGEE. This CDR3 region has 14 residues. V lost 0 bases and J 5 bases, leaving 10 bases between the germline ends. The CDR3 DNA is TGTGCCAGCAGCGTAGGAGTCTCCGAAGATACGCAGTATTTT. Translation gives CASSVGVSEDTQYF.

About this clone: Other DNA sequences within the sample encode an identical CDR3. V and J are TRBV29-1 and TRBJ2-3; no clear D. The CDR3 loop spans 12 amino acids. With 4 bases removed from V and 2 bases from J, the gap between germline ends came to 7 bases. CDR1 and CDR2 from the germline V gene are SQVTM and ANQGSEA. CDR3 amino acids: CSVVRDTDTQYF. CDR3 sequence (DNA): TGCAGCGTTGTAAGGGACACAGATACGCAGTATTTT.

The chain couples TRBV28 to TRBJ2-6, with TRBD1 matching over 10 bases. This CDR3 has 17 amino acids. Germline V lookup: CDR1 MDHEN, CDR2 SYDVKM. The junction had 11 bases not matched to a gene; V was cut back by 8 bases and J by 4 bases. CDR3 nucleotides: TGTGCCAGCCTGCTGAGACAGGGGGCAGGCGGGGCCAACGTCCTGACTTTC. Its translation is CASLLRQGAGGANVLTF.

This chain links TRBV6-1 with TRBJ1-2, with D possibly TRBD1 on 5 matching bases. CDR3 length equals 13 residues. From germline, CDR1 is MNHNS and CDR2 SASEGT. Deletions cut 3 bases from V and 2 bases from J, with 7 bases between. DNA for the CDR3: TGTGCCAGCAGTGAGTCAGGGAACTATGGCTACACCTTC. Its translation is CASSESGNYGYTF.

This clone appeared once. This sequence joins TRBV27 and TRBJ1-1, with D possibly TRBD1 on 5 matching bases. The CDR3 spans 16 residues. Per the germline V gene, CDR1 is MNHEY and CDR2 is SMNVEV (reference sequence). V was clipped by 5 bases and J by 0 bases, with 16 bases between them. The CDR3 DNA follows: TGTGCCAGCAGTCCGAAAGGGGACGCCATGAACACTGAAGCTTTCTTT. Translated, it gives CASSPKGDAMNTEAFF.

J is TRBJ2-1 and V is TRBV4-2, with 9 bases lining up with TRBD2. This CDR3 has 15 amino acids. V shed 5 bases, J shed 4 bases, and the junction held 6 bases outside the gene matches. Germline assignment: CDR1 LGHNA and CDR2 YNFKEQ. The CDR3, as DNA: TGTGCCAGCAGCTATCGACTAGCGGATTACAATGAGCAGTTCTTC. Translated, it gives CASSYRLADYNEQFF.